These T cell receptor beta chains were read from a single sample in a study of spatial heterogeneity in lung cancer. One entry per CDR3 protein, called by TCRdb with MiXCR from the 5' RACE reads. The sample has about 43,000 distinct CDR3 sequences, under 25% seen once. This specimen was PBMCs, taken at follow-up. All receptors come from a female donor with early-stage non-small cell lung cancer. CDR3s include the opening cysteine and the closing phenylalanine or tryptophan. The D gene is left open where the match is weak. Clone size appears in some rows only: once, few, many, or a class for an expanded clone.

TRBJ2-7 | 13 | TRBV25-1 | . | many | CASSGPTASGDYF | TGTGCCAGCAGTGGCCCCACAGCCTCGGGGGACTACTTC
TRBJ1-2 | 11 | TRBV29-1 | . | many | CSVERDRGYTF | TGCAGCGTTGAAAGGGACCGCGGCTACACCTTC
TRBJ2-3 | 14 | TRBV29-1 | TRBD1 | . | CSTRDRGVEDTQYF | TGCAGCACCCGGGACAGGGGGGTAGAAGATACGCAGTATTTT
TRBJ2-2 | 14 | TRBV29-1 | TRBD1 | medium-sized | CSAATGLETGELFF | TGCAGCGCCGCGACAGGGTTAGAAACCGGGGAGCTGTTTTTT
TRBJ2-2 | 16 | TRBV5-6 | TRBD2 | . | CASSFLAGDNTGELFF | TGTGCCAGCAGCTTTCTAGCGGGAGACAACACCGGGGAGCTGTTTTTT
TRBJ1-1 | 12 | TRBV7-8 | . | . | CASSQGRTEAFF | TGTGCCAGCAGCCAAGGTCGGACTGAAGCTTTCTTT
TRBJ2-3 | 16 | TRBV24-1 | TRBD1 | . | CATSGGRDSSTDTQYF | TGTGCCACCAGTGGGGGACGGGACAGTTCCACAGATACGCAGTATTTT
TRBJ1-1 | 15 | TRBV4-2 | . | few | CASSQDRGVNTEAFF | TGTGCCAGCAGCCAAGATCGGGGAGTAAACACTGAAGCTTTCTTT
TRBJ1-2 | 14 | TRBV29-1 | . | few | CSVEVGGDLSGYTF | TGCAGCGTTGAAGTCGGGGGGGATCTTAGTGGCTACACCTTC
TRBJ2-1 | 20 | TRBV4-1 | TRBD2 | . | CASSQGSLRSGTLEDNKQFF | TGCGCCAGCAGCCAAGGAAGTTTAAGGAGCGGGACCTTAGAGGACAATAAGCAGTTCTTC
TRBJ2-1 | 15 | TRBV20-1 | TRBD1 | . | CSARVGDRGRNEQFF | TGCAGTGCTAGAGTAGGAGACAGGGGGCGGAATGAGCAGTTCTTC
TRBJ1-1 | 16 | TRBV21-1 | . | few | CASSPWGARVESEAFF | TGTGCCAGCAGCCCGTGGGGGGCGAGGGTTGAGTCTGAAGCTTTCTTT
TRBJ1-4 | 16 | TRBV2 | . | few | CASSEAPGQAGEKLFF | TGTGCCAGCAGTGAAGCCCCTGGGCAGGCGGGAGAAAAACTGTTTTTT
TRBJ2-5 | 16 | TRBV5-1 | . | . | CASSLTGTPYQETQYF | TGCGCCAGCAGCCTGACCGGGACTCCGTACCAAGAGACCCAGTACTTC
TRBJ1-5 | 14 | TRBV28 | . | . | CASSPGGQGQPQHF | TGTGCCAGCAGCCCTGGTGGCCAGGGTCAGCCCCAGCATTTT
TRBJ1-5 | 14 | TRBV11-1 | . | few | CASSLDGGNQPQHF | TGTGCCAGCAGCTTAGATGGGGGAAATCAGCCCCAGCATTTT
TRBJ2-3 | 14 | TRBV7-2 | . | few | CASSSWSGTDTQYF | TGTGCCAGCAGCTCTTGGTCAGGGACGGATACGCAGTATTTT
TRBJ2-5 | 17 | TRBV20-1 | TRBD2 | . | CSARLPKLAGAQETQYF | TGCAGTGCTAGACTTCCTAAACTAGCGGGGGCCCAAGAGACCCAGTACTTC
TRBJ1-1 | 15 | TRBV6-5 | TRBD1 | few | CASSRTGVSDTEAFF | TGTGCCAGCAGTAGGACAGGGGTCTCGGACACTGAAGCTTTCTTT
TRBJ2-7 | 15 | TRBV20-1 | . | . | CSARARPLLSYEQYF | TGCAGTGCTAGAGCTCGACCCCTATTATCCTACGAGCAGTACTTC
TRBJ1-5 | 14 | TRBV20-1 | . | few | CSARGGQPNQPQHF | TGCAGTGCTAGAGGCGGACAGCCCAATCAGCCCCAGCATTTT
TRBJ1-1 | 14 | TRBV12-3/TRBV12-4 | TRBD1 | few | CASRSPRGRAEAFF | TGTGCCAGCAGGTCGCCTAGGGGGCGAGCTGAAGCTTTCTTT
TRBJ1-5 | 17 | TRBV4-1 | TRBD1 | . | CASSRTLRDRYYQPQHF | TGCGCCAGCAGCCGGACCCTCCGGGACAGGTATTATCAGCCCCAGCATTTT
TRBJ2-2 | 13 | TRBV20-1 | TRBD2 | few | CSARGRARGELFF | TGCAGTGCGCGCGGGAGGGCCCGGGGGGAGCTGTTTTTT
TRBJ1-5 | 14 | TRBV12-3/TRBV12-4 | TRBD1 | . | CASNGQGADQPQHF | TGTGCCAGCAATGGACAGGGGGCGGATCAGCCCCAGCATTTT
TRBJ1-1 | 14 | TRBV9 | . | . | CASSVLHGSTEAFF | TGTGCCAGCAGCGTATTACACGGATCCACTGAAGCTTTCTTT
TRBJ2-4 | 16 | TRBV6-2/TRBV6-3 | TRBD1 | few | CASSPEGQLAKNIQYF | TGTGCCAGCAGTCCAGAGGGACAGCTAGCCAAAAACATTCAGTACTTC
TRBJ2-3 | 15 | TRBV7-2 | TRBD2 | many | CASSLTSGSTDTQYF | TGTGCCAGCAGCTTGACTAGCGGGAGCACAGATACGCAGTATTTT
TRBJ1-6 | 14 | TRBV5-8 | TRBD1 | . | CASSLRDRVSPLHF | TGTGCCAGCAGCTTGAGGGACAGGGTCTCACCCCTCCACTTT
TRBJ2-1 | 12 | TRBV29-1 | . | . | CSVGKHQGEQFF | TGCAGCGTCGGGAAACACCAGGGTGAGCAGTTCTTC
TRBJ2-1 | 12 | TRBV20-1 | . | . | CSGNSGYNEQFF | TGCAGTGGTAATAGCGGCTACAATGAGCAGTTCTTC
TRBJ2-1 | 14 | TRBV29-1 | . | few | CSVALGSRNNEQFF | TGCAGCGTTGCGCTCGGGAGTCGGAACAATGAGCAGTTCTTC
TRBJ2-3 | 15 | TRBV6-5 | . | . | CASSYSGPEDDTQYF | TGTGCCAGCAGTTACTCGGGGCCCGAGGACGATACGCAGTATTTT